The T cell receptor (beta chain) under discussion was sequenced for a study of T cell responses to AZD1222 COVID-19 vaccine. Study as a whole: Samples with a second dose at about 4 or about 12 weeks were pooled together.

Clones were sequenced by immunoSEQ multiplex PCR, and TCRdb holds only the in-frame ones, with some missing. The sample has roughly 160,000 clones, around nine tenths seen once; the top ten hold 1.6%. This CDR3 comprises 12 residues. The V segment lost 4 bases and the J segment 8 bases; nucleotides outside the gene matches: 3. Per the germline V gene, CDR1 is MNHEY and CDR2 is SVGAGI. The TCR sequence derives from an adult in good health. The chain joins TRBV6-5 to TRBJ1-1; TRBD1 matches 8 bases. The sequenced sample was peripheral blood, obtained on day 0 of AZD1222 vaccination. The CDR3, as DNA: TGTGCCAGCAGTTCGGACAGGGCCGAAGCTTTCTTT. This gives the protein CASSSDRAEAFF.